The text below deals with one T cell receptor beta chain. Source study methods: Cell counts per sample came from amplifying reference gene primers. Sequencing was performed with immunoSEQ multiplex PCR; in TCRdb, only in-frame clones are kept and a portion is missing. V and J calls plus clone size are reproduced from that table; the DNA served to infer D and trimming. In the table there are some 120,000 clones, roughly 88% of which are singletons. The data originate from a study of blood T cell repertoires in COVID-19. In the study overall: Acute and convalescent COVID-19 specimens originated in the United States, Italy and Spain. Sample material is recorded as cDNA or gDNA derived from T cells, B-cell-depleted T cells, or PBMCs.

With 3 bases clipped from V and 5 bases from J, the junction kept 7 bases outside the gene matches. This CDR3 comprises 15 residues. Germline CDR1 and CDR2: SGHKS and YYEKEE (reference sequence). The V and J genes are TRBV5-5 and TRBJ2-1, with 8 bases matching TRBD2. Sequencing was carried out using peripheral blood. This receptor was obtained from a woman aged 70-85 years with acute or convalescent COVID-19. The CDR3 region is CASSSTSVKNNEQFF. The CDR3 DNA is TGTGCCAGCAGCTCGACTAGCGTGAAAAACAATGAGCAGTTCTTC.